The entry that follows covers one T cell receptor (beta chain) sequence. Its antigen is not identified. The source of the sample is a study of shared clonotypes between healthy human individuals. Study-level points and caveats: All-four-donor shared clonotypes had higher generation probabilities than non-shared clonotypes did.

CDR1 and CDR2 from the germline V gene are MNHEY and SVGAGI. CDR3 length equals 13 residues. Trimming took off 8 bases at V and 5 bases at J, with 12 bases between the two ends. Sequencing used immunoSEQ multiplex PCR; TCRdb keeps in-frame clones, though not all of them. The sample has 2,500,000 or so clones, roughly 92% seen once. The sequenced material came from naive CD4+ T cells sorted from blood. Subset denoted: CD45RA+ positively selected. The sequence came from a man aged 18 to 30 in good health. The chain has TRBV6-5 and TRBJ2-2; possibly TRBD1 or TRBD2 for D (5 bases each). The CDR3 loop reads CASAGAGTGELFF. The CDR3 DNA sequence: TGTGCCAGCGCCGGGGCGGGTACCGGGGAGCTGTTTTTT.